A single sample is the source of the 8 T cell receptor beta chains below, sequenced in a study of shared clonotypes between healthy human individuals. Generated by immunoSEQ multiplex PCR, the TCRdb table keeps only in-frame clones and is missing some. The sample records about 2.4 million clones, roughly 93% being singletons. Sequenced material: naive CD4+ T cells from PBMCs. The subset is: CD45RA+ positively selected. These TCRs come from a young man in good health. Some clones in this sample may be carry-over from other donors' samples.

V and J are TRBV7-9 and TRBJ1-4; D unclear. The CDR3 consists of 14 residues. V dropped 2 bases and J dropped 4 bases, with 8 bases sitting between them. CDR1 SEHNR and CDR2 FQNEAQ come from the germline V gene (reference sequence). The CDR3 is CASSLNSGNEKLFF. CDR3 DNA sequence: TGTGCCAGCAGCTTAAATTCGGGTAATGAAAAACTGTTTTTT.

The chain is built from TRBV27 and TRBJ2-2; no definite D call. The V end was cut by 3 bases, the J end by 0 bases, with 5 bases between. CDR3 size: 14 residues. CDR1 and CDR2 (germline): MNHEY, SMNVEV (reference sequence). CDR3 sequence (DNA): TGTGCCAGCAGTTTCCAGCCGAACACCGGGGAGCTGTTTTTT. Protein product: CASSFQPNTGELFF.

The chain has TRBV5-4 and TRBJ2-5; weak D call: TRBD2 (6 bases). V shed 4 bases and J shed 3 bases, with 13 bases lying between them. The CDR3 is 14 residues long. Germline V gene sequence: CDR1 SGHNT, CDR2 YYREEE (reference sequence). In nucleotides, the CDR3 is TGTGCCAGCAGCCAGGATGGAGGGAAAGAGACCCAGTACTTC. Translating gives CASSQDGGKETQYF.

The V call is TRBV10-3, the J call TRBJ2-1; D unclear. CDR1 and CDR2 from the germline V gene are ENHRY and SYGVKD. The CDR3 runs 11 residues. The V end lost 2 bases, the J end lost 8 bases, and 4 bases lay between the germline ends. The CDR3 DNA reads TGTGCCATCAGTGAGCGCGATGAGCAGTTCTTC. Protein product: CAISERDEQFF.

This clone was seen only once. The V call is TRBV7-9, the J call TRBJ2-1; TRBD2 matches at 7 bases. Germline CDR1 reads SEHNR; CDR2 reads FQNEAQ (reference sequence). V was pared by 3 bases and J by 9 bases, with 2 bases of the junction left unmatched. This CDR3 spans 12 amino acids. The CDR3 DNA sequence: TGTGCCAGCAGCTTTACTAGCGCTGAGCAGTTCTTC. It translates to CASSFTSAEQFF.

This clone was seen once. The chain couples TRBV19 to TRBJ2-5; D not resolved. Germline assignment: CDR1 LNHDA and CDR2 SQIVND (reference sequence). Deletions cut 4 bases from V and 10 bases from J, with 19 bases between. The CDR3 is 14 residues long. Here the CDR3 DNA reads TGTGCCAGTAGTACCCAACTAACCTCAGGTGACCAGTACTTC. Encoded protein: CASSTQLTSGDQYF.

The rearrangement uses TRBV4-1 and TRBJ1-1; D is unresolved. Deletions cut 2 bases from V and 1 base from J, with 11 bases between. Looked up from germline, CDR1 is MGHRA and CDR2 is YSYEKL. The length of the CDR3 is 15 residues. The DNA of the CDR3 is TGCGCCAGCAGCCAACTGCAGGCGGGGAACACTGAAGCTTTCTTT. Translation: CASSQLQAGNTEAFF.

The V gene is TRBV28, the J gene TRBJ1-1; D ambiguous. Germline V CDR1 and CDR2: MDHEN, SYDVKM. The CDR3 is 11 amino acids. The V end was cut by 7 bases, the J end by 8 bases, with 11 bases between. The CDR3 spells CASKAPREAFF. CDR3 coding DNA: TGTGCCAGCAAGGCCCCCAGAGAAGCTTTCTTT.